This is a list of T cell receptor beta chains from one sample in a study of cytomegalovirus exposure and HLA in healthy donors. TCRdb's table, derived via immunoSEQ multiplex PCR, lists solely in-frame clones and lacks some. The sample features about 58,000 clones, with over 2% in its top ten. Sequencing was carried out using PBMCs. The receptor set was obtained from a woman between 18 and 30 years old in good health and CMV-seronegative. The CDR3 runs from the conserved cysteine through the conserved F or W. A D gene is named only where the DNA matches it firmly.

j_call d_call v_call cdr3_length cdr3_nt cdr3_aa
TRBJ1-1 TRBD1 TRBV18 14 TGTGCCAGCTCACCACAGACAGGGGACACTGAAGCTTTCTTT CASSPQTGDTEAFF
TRBJ1-2 . TRBV6-5 15 TGTGCCAGCAGTTACTCAGGCCAGGGCTACTATGGCTACACCTTC CASSYSGQGYYGYTF
TRBJ2-3 TRBD2 TRBV5-4 13 TGTGCCAGCAGCTCGGGGGGGCCAGATACGCAGTATTTT CASSSGGPDTQYF
TRBJ2-7 TRBD1 TRBV7-9 15 TGTGCCAGCAGCCCAGGACAGGGGGGCACCTACGAGCAGTACTTC CASSPGQGGTYEQYF
TRBJ1-2 . TRBV6-5 15 TGTGCCAGCAGTTACTCGATGGGCAGTCCCTATGGCTACACCTTC CASSYSMGSPYGYTF
TRBJ2-7 . TRBV5-4 14 TGTGCCAGTCGGGTCGGGGGTGCTAACTACGAGCAGTACTTC CASRVGGANYEQYF
TRBJ1-6 . TRBV14 16 TGTGCCAGCAGCCAAGTCGGGGGAGTCACTAATTCACCCCTCCACTTT CASSQVGGVTNSPLHF
TRBJ1-1 TRBD1 TRBV18 15 TGTGCCAGCTCACCACGACAGGGAAGGAACACTGAAGCTTTCTTT CASSPRQGRNTEAFF
TRBJ2-1 . TRBV5-1 19 TGCGCCAGCAGCCCCAGGGCGGTAGGTCGTACACCAGGGCCCAATGAGCAGTTCTTC CASSPRAVGRTPGPNEQFF
TRBJ1-2 TRBD1 TRBV29-1 13 TGCAGCGTTGAAGATAGGAGGGGGCAGGGCTACACCTTC CSVEDRRGQGYTF
TRBJ2-2 TRBD2 TRBV5-1 18 TGCGCCAGCAGCCCGTTCCCCGGGACTAGCGGGGCCACCGGGGAGCTGTTTTTT CASSPFPGTSGATGELFF
TRBJ2-1 TRBD2 TRBV5-1 16 TGCGCCAGCAGCTTGGAACTAGCGGGACGTGACAATGAGCAGTTCTTC CASSLELAGRDNEQFF
TRBJ1-2 TRBD1 TRBV28 14 TGTGCCAGCAGATTATCCGGGACAGGAGGAGGCTACACCTTC CASRLSGTGGGYTF
TRBJ2-1 . TRBV4-2 17 TGTGCCAGCAGCCAAGATTTGGCTTACATTATCGACAATGAGCAGTTCTTC CASSQDLAYIIDNEQFF
TRBJ2-7 TRBD1 TRBV27 15 TGTGCCAGCAGTTCGCTTGGGACAGATTCCCACGAGCAGTACTTC CASSSLGTDSHEQYF
TRBJ2-2 TRBD1 TRBV19 16 TGTGCCAGTAGTCTCATTGGACAGGGGGCAGGCGGGGAGCTGTTTTTT CASSLIGQGAGGELFF
TRBJ2-5 . TRBV29-1 14 TGCAGCTCGTACGGGCAGGGGCCCCAAGAGACCCAGTACTTC CSSYGQGPQETQYF
TRBJ1-6 . TRBV6-5 15 TGTGCCAGCAGTTACATGGGTGCGGGAGAGGGATCCCTCCACTTT CASSYMGAGEGSLHF
TRBJ2-5 . TRBV6-5 13 TGTGCCAGCAGTAGGGGGGTAGCGGGGACCCAGTACTTC CASSRGVAGTQYF
TRBJ1-5 . TRBV6-5 13 TGTGCCAGCAGTTACTATGGACTGGGGCCCCAGCATTTT CASSYYGLGPQHF
TRBJ2-2 . TRBV5-1 14 TGCGCCAGCGAGAGGCAGGGTAACACCGGGGAGCTGTTTTTT CASERQGNTGELFF
TRBJ1-1 . TRBV19 14 TGTGCCAGTAGTAAACAGGGTGTGGTCACTGAAGCTTTCTTT CASSKQGVVTEAFF
TRBJ1-4 . TRBV2 13 TGTGCCAGCCGCAACGAGGGAGGGGAAAAACTGTTTTTT CASRNEGGEKLFF
TRBJ2-1 TRBD2 TRBV7-3 15 TGTGCCAGCAGCTTGAGCGGGAGCCGGGACAATGAGCAGTTCTTC CASSLSGSRDNEQFF
TRBJ1-2 . TRBV6-5 12 TGTGCCAGCAGCTTAGGGGGTTCCGGCTACACCTTC CASSLGGSGYTF
TRBJ2-2 TRBD1 TRBV18 14 TGTGCCAGCTCACCAAAGGACAGGACCGGGGAGCTGTTTTTT CASSPKDRTGELFF
TRBJ2-7 . TRBV29-1 12 TGCAGCGCAAGGGGTTCGAACTACGAGCAGTACTTC CSARGSNYEQYF
TRBJ1-1 . TRBV2 15 TGTGCCAGCAGTGAATTCGGCGGGGGGAACACTGAAGCTTTCTTT CASSEFGGGNTEAFF
TRBJ2-7 . TRBV5-1 14 TGCGCCAGCAGCTTGTTCCCGGACTACTACGAGCAGTACTTC CASSLFPDYYEQYF
TRBJ1-4 . TRBV6-4 15 TGTGCCAGCAGGGAGGGACCTGGGGACGCCGGAAAACTGTTTTTT CASREGPGDAGKLFF
TRBJ1-6 TRBD1 TRBV6-1 16 TGTGCCAGCAGTGAGGGGCCGGGACAGGGACATTCACCCCTCCACTTT CASSEGPGQGHSPLHF
TRBJ2-5 . TRBV4-1 15 TGCGCCAGCAGCCCGCTGTCAGGGGGGCGGTGGGAGCAGTACTTC CASSPLSGGRWEQYF
TRBJ1-2 TRBD1 TRBV5-1 14 TGCGCCAGCAGCTTGGAGACAGGGAACTATGGCTACACCTTC CASSLETGNYGYTF
TRBJ2-5 TRBD1 TRBV29-1 14 TGCAGCGTTCGTGCACCGGGACAGGAAGAGACCCAGTACTTC CSVRAPGQEETQYF
TRBJ2-1 . TRBV7-8 11 TGTGCCAGCAGCTTCGTCAATGAGCAGTTCTTC CASSFVNEQFF
TRBJ2-3 . TRBV2 11 TGTGCCAGCGACCGGGACTCCTCGACCTATTTT CASDRDSSTYF
TRBJ1-2 TRBD1 TRBV9 15 TGTGCCAGCAGCGACCGGACAGGGTCGAACTATGGCTACACCTTC CASSDRTGSNYGYTF
TRBJ2-2 . TRBV9 12 TGTGCCAGCAGCGTAGCGGGGGGCCAGCTGTTTTTT CASSVAGGQLFF
TRBJ2-5 TRBD2 TRBV5-1 16 TGCGCCAGCAGCTTGACATTAGCGGGAGATCGAGAGACCCAGTACTTC CASSLTLAGDRETQYF
TRBJ1-4 TRBD1 TRBV6-5 15 TGTGCCAGCAGTTACCTCCGACAGGGTGGGGAAAAACTGTTTTTT CASSYLRQGGEKLFF
TRBJ2-1 . TRBV5-1 17 TGCGCCAGCAGCCGACCCATTAGCGGAAGCTCCTACAATGAGCAGTTCTTC CASSRPISGSSYNEQFF
TRBJ1-2 TRBD1 TRBV5-1 14 TGCGCCAGCAGCTGGACCGGGACAGGGCAAGGCTACACCTTC CASSWTGTGQGYTF
TRBJ1-6 TRBD1 TRBV28 14 TGTGCCAGCAGTTCGGGACAGGGGGAATCACCCCTCCACTTT CASSSGQGESPLHF
TRBJ2-1 . TRBV10-1 15 TGCGCCAGCAGTGATGGGAGGGGGGCGACCTTGGGGCAGTTCTTC CASSDGRGATLGQFF
TRBJ2-3 . TRBV29-1 14 TGCAGCACCTTGCCGGGACTGAGAACAGATACGCAGTATTTT CSTLPGLRTDTQYF
TRBJ1-4 TRBD1 TRBV25-1 15 TGTGCCAGCAGGAAGCGGGGGACAGGGAATGAAAAACTGTTTTTT CASRKRGTGNEKLFF
TRBJ2-5 . TRBV5-4 13 TGTGCCAGCAGCTTGGTGCAGGGAGAGACCCAGTACTTC CASSLVQGETQYF
TRBJ1-4 TRBD1 TRBV4-1 16 TGCGCCAGCAGCCAGGTAGTCCAGGGGGGACGTGAAAAACTGTTTTTT CASSQVVQGGREKLFF
TRBJ2-7 TRBD1 TRBV5-1 15 TGCGCCAGCAGCTTGTTACCGGGACAGGATTACGAGCAGTACTTC CASSLLPGQDYEQYF
TRBJ1-4 . TRBV6-1 13 TGTGCCAGCAGAGTAACAGGGCTTGAAAAACTGTTTTTT CASRVTGLEKLFF
TRBJ2-7 . TRBV15 13 TGTGCCACCAGCGGCCGAACAGGGCGGGAGCAGTACTTC CATSGRTGREQYF
TRBJ2-1 TRBD2 TRBV5-1 12 TGCGCCAGCAAGAGCGGGGGGAATGAGCAGTTCTTC CASKSGGNEQFF
TRBJ2-5 TRBD2 TRBV4-2 14 TGTGCCAGCAGCCAACGACTAGCGGGAGAGACCCAGTACTTC CASSQRLAGETQYF
TRBJ2-1 . TRBV5-1 12 TGCGCCAGCAAGGGTAGCGAGGGTGAGCAGTTCTTC CASKGSEGEQFF
TRBJ2-1 . TRBV12-5 14 TGTGCTAGTGGTTTCGGGGGTTTGGACAATGAGCAGTTCTTC CASGFGGLDNEQFF